This T cell receptor beta chain is from a study of radiotherapy plus CTLA-4 blockade in lung cancer. For the study at large: An objective response was seen in 15% to 20% of patients, and disease control in less than 35%.

Regarding the study as a whole: In blood, after radiotherapy plus ipilimumab, tumor-derived TCR clones expanded.

Concerning this clone itself: Antigen unknown.

Between the trimmed V and J ends, which lost 3 bases and 0 bases, there was a span of 9 bases. The CDR3 loop spans 14 amino acids. From germline, CDR1 is LNHDA and CDR2 SQIVND (reference sequence). It was focal radiation plus CTLA-4 blockade with ipilimumab that patients with chemo-refractory metastatic non-small-cell lung cancer received. Repertoires were generated with immunoSEQ multiplex PCR, while TCRdb's copy carries only in-frame clones and drops some. This sample has approximately 52,000 clones, with about 76% found just once. The origin of this receptor is a human donor with non-small cell lung cancer who had a complete response to radiotherapy plus ipilimumab. V is TRBV19 and J is TRBJ2-7; D is uncertain. This specimen consisted of peripheral blood, obtained from a patient treated with radiotherapy plus ipilimumab. CDR3 coding DNA: TGTGCCAGTAGTATCCGCGAGAACTCCTACGAGCAGTACTTC. Its protein is CASSIRENSYEQYF. Full variable domain (outside the CDR3, taken from reference TRBV19 and TRBJ2-7): DGGITQSPKYLFRKEGQNVTLSCEQNLNHDAMYWYRQDPGQGLRLIYYSQIVNDFQKGDIAEGYSVSREKKESFPLTVTSAQKNPTAFYLCASSIRENSYEQYFGPGTRLTVT.